This T cell receptor beta chain was identified in a study of T cell clonality in common variable immunodeficiency. Clones were read by immunoSEQ multiplex PCR, and TCRdb kept only the in-frame ones, dropping some. The table lists about 26,000 clones, no singletons, with 4% in the top ten. V was trimmed by 1 base and J by 4 bases, leaving 19 bases between them. The length of the CDR3 is 17 residues. Germline V CDR1 and CDR2: GTSNPN, SVGIG (reference sequence). The CVID group had 15 females and approximately 30 males, mean age roughly 40. Heparinized whole blood, roughly 4.5 to 8 ml, came from each donor. A few counts support this clone. What it binds is unknown. From the germline J gene comes the end of the CDR3, since the read stops 3 residues before it. Study-level points and caveats: Common variable immunodeficiency TCR beta sequences reportedly had fewer deletions and N-nucleotide insertions. CVID subjects shared fewer TCRbeta clones than healthy controls did.

The sample consisted of peripheral blood mononuclear cells. This receptor was identified in a human donor with common variable immunodeficiency. The chain combines TRBV30 with TRBJ1-4; possibly TRBD1 for D (5 bases). The sequenced part of the CDR3 DNA is TGTGCCTGGAGTGCCTTTGACCGACAGAATTGTAATGAAAAA. This encodes CAWSAFDRQNCNEK. The whole CDR3 region reads CAWSAFDRQNCNEKLFF.